One sample yielded the 7 T cell receptor beta chains listed below, sequenced in a study of blood T cells in healthy people across ages (dated by TCRdb to between 2015 and 2017). Libraries came from 5' RACE. The reads were generated on an Illumina HiSeq 2500. A second roughly 7 to 11 cycle PCR used a sample-barcoded 5' primer and a J-beta primer mix. TCRdb redid the processing of the public reads, applying fastp at Q25 and MiXCR, and retained in-frame beta chains. Rows matching on CDR3 protein sequence are summarized as one entry with the most common DNA and genes. This sample gives 850,000 or so distinct CDR3 sequences in total; 25% to 30% of them show up just once. Approximately 15% of the sample is in the top ten clones. Specimen: blood. The receptors stem from a woman at least 80 years old in good health.

This clonotype was seen ten or more times. J is TRBJ2-3 and V is TRBV7-9, with D uncertain. CDR3 length: 14 amino acids. CDR1 and CDR2 from the germline V gene are SEHNR and FQNEAQ (reference sequence). Trimming shortened V by 3 bases and J by 3 bases, and 10 bases separated the two germline ends. The CDR3 spells CASSFFLGTDTQYF. The CDR3 nucleotides read TGTGCCAGCAGCTTCTTCCTAGGGACAGATACGCAGTATTTT. The full variable domain, rest sourced from reference TRBV7-9 and TRBJ2-3, is DTGVSQNPRHKITKRGQNVTFRCDPISEHNRLYWYRQTLGQGPEFLTYFQNEAQLEKSRLLSDRFSAERPKGSFSTLEIQRTEQGDSAMYLCASSFFLGTDTQYFGPGTRLTVL.

This rearrangement joins TRBV30 to TRBJ1-2; D unclear. Trimming cost V 0 bases and J 0 bases, with 8 bases left between them. The CDR3 sequence is 14 residues long. Per the germline V gene, CDR1 is GTSNPN and CDR2 is SVGIG (reference sequence). The CDR3 nucleotides read TGTGCCTGGAGTGTACACGGGGCTAACTATGGCTACACCTTC. This translates into CAWSVHGANYGYTF.

On this clonotype itself: This may come from a read error, since a much larger clone is one base off. The chain carries TRBV7-2 and TRBJ1-6, with D uncertain. CDR3 size: 13 residues. CDR1 is SGHTA and CDR2 is FQGNSA in the germline V gene. CDR3 amino acids: CASSLERHRPPHF. The DNA of the CDR3 is TGTGCCAGCAGCTTAGAACGACACCGACCCCCCCACTTT.

This clonotype showed up many times. The chain joins TRBV20-1 to TRBJ1-2, with D unresolved. The V end was cut by 3 bases, the J end by 0 bases, with 5 bases between. Germline values: CDR1 DFQATT, CDR2 SNEGSKA (reference sequence). This CDR3 is 12 amino acids long. CDR3 amino acids: CSASIANYGYTF. The DNA of the CDR3 is TGCAGTGCTAGTATCGCTAACTATGGCTACACCTTC.

Worth noting for this clonotype: A junction boundary mismatches the germline segment, possibly from a read error. This chain joins TRBV25-1 and TRBJ2-5; D uncertain. Germline CDR1 MGHDK, CDR2 SYGVNS. The CDR3 has 17 residues. CDR3: CASSEYGLTGLKETQCF. For the CDR3, the DNA is TGTGCCAGCAGTGAATATGGCCTAACGGGCTTGAAAGAGACCCAGTGCTTC.

The rearrangement links TRBV6-2 or TRBV6-3 to TRBJ2-5; 7 nucleotides agree with TRBD2. The J segment lost 1 base and the V segment lost 4 bases, leaving 12 bases of the junction unmatched. The CDR3 loop spans 17 amino acids. Germline-derived CDR1 and CDR2 are MNHEY and SVGEGT. CDR3: CASSFNPRGKIQETQYF. CDR3 nucleotides: TGTGCCAGCAGTTTCAATCCGCGGGGGAAGATCCAAGAGACCCAGTACTTC.

Turning to this clonotype: A read error may be the cause here, since a much bigger clone is one base away. This chain connects TRBV6-6 to TRBJ2-4; 7 positions match TRBD1. Matching the DNA end better, TRBJ2-7 makes the J call doubtful. The CDR3 consists of 13 residues. From germline, CDR1 is MNHNY and CDR2 SVGAGI (reference sequence). The CDR3 nucleotides read TGTGCCTGCAGGATGGGGACAGCCTACGAGCAGTACTTC. Amino acid sequence: CACRMGTAYEQYF.